This T cell receptor (beta chain) was captured by sequencing in a study of technical replicates of blood from a handful of donors. Clones were read by immunoSEQ multiplex PCR, and TCRdb kept only the in-frame ones, dropping some. Of about 62,000 clones listed, 89% are singletons. Germline CDR1 and CDR2: LGHNA and YNFKEQ. The CDR3 extends over 14 amino acids. With V trimmed by 7 bases and J by 3 bases, 5 bases remained unmatched. The TCR comes from a human donor in good health. Some clones in this sample may be carry-over from other donors' samples. This sequence joins TRBV4-2 and TRBJ1-2; 10 nucleotides agree with TRBD1. Input material: PBMCs. CDR3 protein: CASTGQGTYYGYTF. CDR3 coding DNA: TGTGCCAGCACGGGACAGGGGACCTACTATGGCTACACCTTC.